This T cell receptor beta chain was identified in a study of shared clonotypes between healthy human individuals. Study-wide points: Sampling included only blood; tissue repertoires likely differ. Naive CD4 clonotype sharing across a few donors was approximately 5.2%.

V gave up 4 bases and J gave up 7 bases; unmatched junction bases: 9. The CDR3 consists of 15 residues. The germline gives CDR1 SGHRS, CDR2 YFSETQ. Comment on this clone: As yet, its antigen is unknown.

All the donors were Caucasian adults who lived in Nashville, Tennessee. Assay execution took place at the deep level. The table came from immunoSEQ multiplex PCR; TCRdb's copy has only in-frame clones and leaves some out. This table holds about a million clones, about 77% found once. The chain links TRBV5-1 to TRBJ2-1, with 9 bases matching TRBD1. The material sequenced was memory CD4+ T cells sorted from blood. As for subset: CD45RA-negative fraction. The receptor comes from a man between 18 and 29 years old in good health. CDR3 loop: CASSIDPGTGNEQFF. The CDR3 DNA is TGCGCCAGCAGCATAGATCCCGGGACAGGGAATGAGCAGTTCTTC.